These 2 T cell receptor beta chains originate from one sample sequenced in a study of blood T cells in healthy people across ages. Combining a sample-barcoded 5' primer with a J-beta primer mix, a second PCR ran for 7 to 11 cycles. TCRdb ran MiXCR on the 5' RACE reads and lists one entry per CDR3 protein. The data show roughly 1.4 million distinct CDR3 sequences, 59% seen once. The sample was blood. The receptors here all came from a man aged 18 to 30 in good health.

This clonotype was picked up a small number of times. The chain carries TRBV6-1 and TRBJ2-3; no firm D call. The germline V and J ends were trimmed by 7 bases and 2 bases, with 13 bases remaining between them. Germline V gives CDR1 MNHNS, CDR2 SASEGT. There are 14 residues in the CDR3. As DNA, the CDR3 is TGTGCCAGCACTGAGGCCGCTTCCACAGATACGCAGTATTTT. It yields the protein CASTEAASTDTQYF.

The rearrangement uses TRBV7-6 and TRBJ2-3; the D gene is possibly TRBD2 (5 bases). The V end was cut by 4 bases, the J end by 2 bases, with 13 bases between. Per the germline V gene, CDR1 is SGHVS and CDR2 is FNYEAQ. The length of the CDR3 is 15 residues. The CDR3 is CASSSASGYTDTQYF. In DNA form, the CDR3 reads TGTGCCAGCAGCTCTGCCAGCGGATACACAGATACGCAGTATTTT.